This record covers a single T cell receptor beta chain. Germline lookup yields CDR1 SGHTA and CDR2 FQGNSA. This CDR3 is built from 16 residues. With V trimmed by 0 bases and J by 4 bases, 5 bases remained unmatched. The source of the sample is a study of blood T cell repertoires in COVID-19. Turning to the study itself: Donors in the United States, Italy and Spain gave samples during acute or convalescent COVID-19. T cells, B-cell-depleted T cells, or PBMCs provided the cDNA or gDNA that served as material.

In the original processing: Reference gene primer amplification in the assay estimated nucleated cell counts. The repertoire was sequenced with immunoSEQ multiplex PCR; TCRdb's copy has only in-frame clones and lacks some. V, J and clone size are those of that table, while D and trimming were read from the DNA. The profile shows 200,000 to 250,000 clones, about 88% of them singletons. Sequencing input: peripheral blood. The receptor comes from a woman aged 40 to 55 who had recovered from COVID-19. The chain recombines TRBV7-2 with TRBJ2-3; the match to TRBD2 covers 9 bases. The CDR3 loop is CASSLAREGLADTQYF. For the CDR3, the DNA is TGTGCCAGCAGCTTAGCGCGGGAGGGCCTCGCAGATACGCAGTATTTT.